This TCR beta chain was profiled in a study of neurological immune-mediated disorders (dated by TCRdb to the late 2010s). Background for the entire study: Peripheral blood TCR-beta repertoires from HTLV-I-associated myelopathy (HAM/TSP) patients, multiple sclerosis patients and healthy controls were compared by UMI-based sequencing. Longitudinal samples, technical triplicates and paired sorted CD4+ and CD8+ T-cell subsets, alongside PBMC samples, were included among the approximately 110 TCR-beta libraries. Of the approximately 65 subjects in the cohort, some 15 were HAM/TSP patients, approximately 35 were multiple sclerosis patients, and some 20 were healthy controls. Study-level results and caveats: No identical CDR3 amino acid sequences were shared among expanded clones across subjects, suggesting private TCR-beta repertoires in all groups. TCR clonal expansion was highest in HAM/TSP patients and lowest in MS patients, with MS patients falling below even healthy controls.

This clonotype was counted many times. What antigen it recognizes has not been identified. Qualities for individual bases were not recorded, and no much larger clone is one base off. Its CDR3 holds 15 amino acids, cysteine through phenylalanine. Here the CDR3 DNA is all that survives: 45 bases in frame from base 1. The CDR1 and CDR2 encoded by the germline V gene are SGHRS and YFSETQ. V trim: 1 base; J trim: 4 bases; unmatched bases: 2. cDNA was synthesized by template-switch 5'RACE using a primer carrying a 10-nucleotide random unique molecular identifier by which each TCR transcript was tagged. Over 180 million TCR-beta sequences, covering 15-18 subjects, were produced in each sequencing run. Total RNA was extracted with the RNeasy kit. The KAPA Real-time Library Amplification kit was used to amplify TCR-beta VDJ regions with primers targeting the TCR constant region and the 5'RACE anchor. Sample indexes and Illumina adaptors were added in a first PCR, after which library yield was increased in a second PCR. After Ampure bead purification, the TCR product of roughly 650 bp was size-selected on a 2% E-gel SizeSelection system. Before pooling, library quality was checked on a Bioanalyzer, concentration was measured with Qubit, and libraries were quantified with the Kapa Library Quantification kit. Libraries were sequenced paired-end 2 x 150 bp on an Illumina HiSeq 2500. To increase sequence diversity, roughly 24-32% phiX was spiked into each library pool. The published analysis was carried out like this. The quality-filtered reads were processed with the UMI-based MiGEC pipeline, whose error correction step removed more than 75% of the raw TCR sequences. VDJ genes were aligned to IMGT germline references, and clonotypes were defined by unique CDR3 amino acid sequence plus V-J genes. Clonal expansion, Shannon diversity and CDR3 relatedness (CalcPairwiseDistances, ClusterSamples) were evaluated with VDJtools, and phylogenetic trees were built with CLCbio workbench. Clones with at least 8 unique UMIs were defined as expanded, with this threshold being based on coefficient-of-variation modelling across technical triplicates. TCRdb ran its own pipeline on the public reads, namely fastp trimming at Q25 and MiXCR clone calling, and kept in-frame beta chains. All rows with the same CDR3 protein become a single entry with the most common DNA and genes. The V and J calls shown here were made by TCRdb, not taken from the authors' results. For this sample the table gives roughly 25,000 distinct CDR3 sequences, of which roughly 7% were detected only once. Under 5.5% of the sample comes from the top ten.

The healthy controls were volunteers from blood banks in Maryland, USA. Libraries from unsorted PBMCs were made from 2 million PBMCs kept in RNAlater at -80 degrees C until RNA extraction. Peripheral blood was subjected to Ficoll-Hypaque density gradient centrifugation to isolate PBMCs, which were then cryopreserved in liquid nitrogen. Material: PBMCs. The TCR was taken from a woman aged 40 to 50 in good health. The V gene is TRBV5-1 and the J gene is TRBJ2-2, with 9 bases aligning to TRBD2. The CDR3: CASSLLLAGTGELFF. The bases read TGCGCCAGCAGCTTGTTACTAGCGGGCACCGGGGAGCTGTTTTTT.